This TCR beta chain was identified during a study of T cells in women clearing cervical HPV infection. V was clipped by 0 bases and J by 8 bases; unmatched bases: 3. The CDR3 has 15 residues. CDR1 and CDR2 (germline): SGHRS, YFSETQ. Assay used: immunoSEQ multiplex PCR; TCRdb lists only in-frame clones, some missing. The clone table shows approximately 32,000 clones, with the ten largest holding less than 9%. With regard to this clone: Coverage ceases 3 residues before the CDR3 finishes, and the germline J gene fills in the end. This CDR3 is also generated by other DNA sequences in the sample.

This chain uses TRBV5-1 with TRBJ1-4; 11 bases are shared with TRBD1. The sequenced sample was blood buffy coat. This receptor was obtained from a woman aged 18-70 years with a cervical HPV16 infection that either progressed to CIN3+ or cleared (not recorded which). The CDR3 is CASSLAGTGGEKLFF. CDR3 DNA, as far as it was read: TGCGCCAGCAGCTTGGCCGGGACAGGGGGGGAAAAA.